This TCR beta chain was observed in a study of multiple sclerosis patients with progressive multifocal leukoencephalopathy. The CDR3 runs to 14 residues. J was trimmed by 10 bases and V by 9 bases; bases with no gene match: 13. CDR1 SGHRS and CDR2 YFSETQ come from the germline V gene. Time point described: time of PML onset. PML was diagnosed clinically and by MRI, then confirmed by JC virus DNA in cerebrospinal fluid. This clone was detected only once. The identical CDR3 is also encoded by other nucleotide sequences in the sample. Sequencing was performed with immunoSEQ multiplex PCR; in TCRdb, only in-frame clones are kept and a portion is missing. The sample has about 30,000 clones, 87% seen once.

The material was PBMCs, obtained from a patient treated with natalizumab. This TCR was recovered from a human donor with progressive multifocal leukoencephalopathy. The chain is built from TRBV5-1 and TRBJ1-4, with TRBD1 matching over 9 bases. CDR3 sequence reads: CATKTGQGSGKLFF. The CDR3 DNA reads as TGCGCCACCAAGACGGGACAGGGCTCGGGAAAACTGTTTTTT.